This TCR beta chain was documented in a study of shared clonotypes between healthy human individuals. Some clones are missing from TCRdb's copy, which holds only in-frame ones; the method was immunoSEQ multiplex PCR. The sample lists around 550,000 clones; around 96% were seen once. V lost 2 bases and J 7 bases, leaving 15 bases between the germline ends. Germline CDR1 reads SSHAT; CDR2 reads FNYEAQ (reference sequence). The CDR3 covers 14 residues. The sample comprised naive CD4+ T cells sorted from blood. Subset here: CD45RA+ positively selected. The chain links TRBV7-7 to TRBJ2-7; TRBD1 is a possible D gene (5 bases). This TCR derives from a woman aged 25 to 39 in good health. In DNA, the CDR3 is TGTGCCAGCAGCTTAACCCAGGGTTCATGGGAGCAGTACTTC. It is translated as CASSLTQGSWEQYF.